The 2 T cell receptor beta chains below were found in one sample sequenced in a study of regulatory T cells in long-lasting Graves disease. HTBI primers from iRepertoire and Arm-PCR of CDR3 regions yielded the TCR beta libraries. One entry per CDR3 protein results from TCRdb running MiXCR on the multiplex PCR reads. The table shows a few hundred thousand distinct CDR3 sequences, with roughly 13% occurring only once. Documented time point: newly diagnosed GD, antithyroid drugs for less than 3 months. The TCR library was made from RNA extracted from PBMCs. The same data also went into a second study, on T cells in Graves' hyperthyroidism and ophthalmopathy.

Sequenced material: peripheral blood mononuclear cells (PBMCs), taken at new diagnosis, from a patient treated with antithyroid drugs. These receptors were collected from a man between 25 and 39 years old with Graves disease.

This chain connects TRBV12-3 or TRBV12-4 to TRBJ2-3; 7 bases fit TRBD2. The CDR3 has 15 residues. Germline trimming cut 6 bases from V and 4 bases from J; bases unmatched to any gene: 10. The CDR3 protein is CASRKGGTGADTQYF. CDR3 coding DNA: TGTGCCAGCAGAAAGGGAGGGACCGGGGCAGATACGCAGTATTTT.

This chain joins TRBV29-1 and TRBJ2-2; maybe TRBD2 (5 bases). The CDR3 spans 12 residues. The germline gives CDR1 SQVTM, CDR2 ANQGSEA. Between the trimmed V and J ends, which lost 7 bases and 5 bases, there was a span of 11 bases. The CDR3 loop is CSAVRVTGELFF. The CDR3 DNA is TGCAGCGCTGTGCGGGTAACCGGGGAGCTGTTTTTT.